The 9 T cell receptor beta chains below come from one sample, sequenced in a study of CD4 T cells in relation to SARS-CoV-2 and coronaviruses. The protocol was immunoSEQ multiplex PCR, while the TCRdb copy is restricted to in-frame clones and leaves out a portion. The data show 35,000 to 45,000 clones, about 80% seen once. These receptors are not linked to any known antigen. Sequenced: naive CD4+ T cells from PBMCs, cultured in vitro. This sample's subset: naive CD4+ T cells isolated by negative enrichment. These receptors were taken from an adult with COVID-19.

The rearrangement uses TRBV7-6 and TRBJ2-1; 8 positions match TRBD2. The CDR3 is 15 amino acids. Trimming at V came to 1 base and at J to 7 bases, leaving 6 bases not matched to a gene. Germline CDR1 SGHVS, CDR2 FNYEAQ. CDR3 coding DNA: TGTGCCAGCAGCTTAGTCACGGGAGGGGGAAATGAGCAGTTCTTC. Amino acid sequence: CASSLVTGGGNEQFF.

V gene TRBV4-1 combines with J gene TRBJ1-5; D ambiguous. Trimming stripped 2 bases from V and 4 bases from J, with 9 bases between. CDR3 size: 14 residues. CDR1 MGHRA and CDR2 YSYEKL come from the germline V gene. The CDR3 region is CASSQIFWNQPQHF. In DNA, the CDR3 is TGCGCCAGCAGCCAAATCTTCTGGAATCAGCCCCAGCATTTT.

V gene TRBV6-5 combines with J gene TRBJ2-6; no reliable D call. The CDR3 is made up of 15 amino acids. Trimming took 2 bases from V and 0 from J, leaving 5 bases between them. The germline CDR1 and CDR2 sequences are MNHEY and SVGAGI. The CDR3 sequence: CASSYEASGANVLTF. Here the CDR3 DNA reads TGTGCCAGCAGTTACGAGGCCTCTGGGGCCAACGTCCTGACTTTC.

This clone was seen only once. J is TRBJ2-3 and V is TRBV2; 7 positions agree with TRBD2. The CDR3 runs 14 residues. With 4 bases clipped from V and 11 bases from J, the junction kept 12 bases outside the gene matches. Per the germline V gene, CDR1 is SNHLY and CDR2 is FYNNEI. The CDR3 loop reads CASSGGTIGERQYF. The CDR3 nucleotides are TGTGCCAGCAGTGGTGGGACTATAGGTGAACGGCAGTATTTT. The full variable domain, with the rest looked up from reference TRBV2 and TRBJ2-3, is EPEVTQTPSHQVTQMGQEVILRCVPISNHLYFYWYRQILGQKVEFLVSFYNNEISEKSEIFDDQFSVERPDGSNFTLKIRSTKLEDSAMYFCASSGGTIGERQYFGPGTRLTVL.

The chain employs TRBV4-1 and TRBJ2-5; D ambiguous. The CDR3 is 13 amino acids. V was trimmed by 3 bases and J by 5 bases, leaving 10 bases between them. Germline CDR1 reads MGHRA; CDR2 reads YSYEKL. CDR3 sequence reads: CASSQWGGETQYF. CDR3 DNA sequence: TGCGCCAGCAGCCAGTGGGGTGGGGAGACCCAGTACTTC.

The V call is TRBV5-1, the J call TRBJ2-1, with 7 bases matching TRBD1. The V segment lost 4 bases and the J segment 4 bases; nucleotides outside the gene matches: 2. Germline-derived CDR1 and CDR2 are SGHRS and YFSETQ. The CDR3 covers 13 residues. The DNA of the CDR3 is TGCGCCAGCAGCCCGACAGGGTACAATGAGCAGTTCTTC. Its translation is CASSPTGYNEQFF.

This clone was detected a few times. This chain connects TRBV28 to TRBJ1-3; 7 positions match TRBD1. The length of the CDR3 is 14 residues. The germline V gene has CDR1 MDHEN and CDR2 SYDVKM. Unmatched junction bases numbered 5, after V lost 5 bases and J lost 4 bases. The CDR3, as DNA: TGTGCCAGCAGTAAACAGGGGACGGGAAACACCATATATTTT. Protein sequence: CASSKQGTGNTIYF.

V gene TRBV2 combines with J gene TRBJ2-2, with D unclear. The V gene's germline CDR1 is SNHLY and CDR2 FYNNEI. This CDR3 is built from 15 residues. The V end lost 4 bases, the J end lost 3 bases, and 12 bases lay between the germline ends. CDR3: CASSGLADDTGELFF. CDR3 bases: TGTGCCAGCAGTGGTCTTGCGGATGACACCGGGGAGCTGTTTTTT.

The chain combines TRBV29-1 with TRBJ2-7; TRBD1 might be the D (6 bases). CDR1 is SQVTM, CDR2 ANQGSEA, per germline. The V and J ends lost 5 bases and 2 bases respectively, with 10 bases between them. This CDR3 spans 12 amino acids. In DNA form, the CDR3 reads TGCAGCGTTAAAAGGGGGACCTACGAGCAGTACTTC. Translated: CSVKRGTYEQYF.